The clone carrying this T cell receptor (beta chain) has just a few counts. It was 8.5 to 10 ml of fresh peripheral blood that supplied the PBMCs. Amplified TCR beta CDR3 regions came from RNA transcripts. The HTBI set primed first-round TCR CDR3 RT-PCR. TCRdb passed the multiplex PCR reads through MiXCR, listing each CDR3 protein once. This table has about 690,000 distinct CDR3 sequences, 17% appearing once. This sample was taken from a study of T cells in Graves' hyperthyroidism and ophthalmopathy. Sequenced: blood. The source of this sequence is a man aged 45 to 65 with Graves' hyperthyroidism.

For the CDR3, the DNA is TGTGCCAGCTCACTTCAGGGGGACGGGGAGCTGTTTTTT. Its translation is CASSLQGDGELFF. V is TRBV18 and J is TRBJ2-2, with 7 bases fitting TRBD1. This CDR3 has 13 residues. Germline trimming cut 4 bases from V and 7 bases from J; bases unmatched to any gene: 3. Per germline, CDR1 KGHSH and CDR2 LQKENI.